Only a few counts were recorded for the clone carrying this T cell receptor (beta chain). Its target is not known. This sample was included in a study of long-term antiretroviral therapy in people with HIV. Study-wide findings and caveats: Repertoires from HIV showed CDR3 length ranges narrower than those of controls. Blood, drawn from the mid-2000s to the late 2010s, may reflect older ART regimens.

Survey-level resolution applied to immunoSEQ assay v3.0. Profiling relied on immunoSEQ multiplex PCR, and the TCRdb table lists in-frame clones only, not all of them. The table has some 16,000 clones, 60% to 85% seen once. This material consisted of unsorted PBMCs, taken 2.3 years after starting antiretroviral therapy. The sequence came from a woman in her thirties or forties with HIV.

Written as DNA, the CDR3 is TGTGCCAGCAGCCCGCCGGGACAGTTGAACACTGAAGCTTTCTTT. Translating gives CASSPPGQLNTEAFF. V and J are TRBV7-9 and TRBJ1-1, with TRBD1 identical over 7 bases. Germline V gene lookup returns CDR1 SEHNR and CDR2 FQNEAQ (reference sequence). Unmatched junction bases numbered 6, after V lost 5 bases and J lost 0 bases. The CDR3 has 15 amino acids.